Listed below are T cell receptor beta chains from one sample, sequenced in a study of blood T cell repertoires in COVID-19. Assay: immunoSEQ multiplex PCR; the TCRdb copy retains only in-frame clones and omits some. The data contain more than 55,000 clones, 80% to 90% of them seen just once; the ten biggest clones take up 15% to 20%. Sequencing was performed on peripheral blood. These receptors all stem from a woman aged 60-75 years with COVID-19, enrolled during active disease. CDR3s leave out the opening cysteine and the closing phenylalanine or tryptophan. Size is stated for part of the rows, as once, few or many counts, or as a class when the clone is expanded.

CDR3: ASSPSGTVYNSPLH
size: NA
V: TRBV14
J: TRBJ1-6

CDR3: ASSYRRFSGYNEQF
size: NA
V: TRBV6-5
J: TRBJ2-1

CDR3: ASSPGQTYGYT
size: NA
V: TRBV7-9
J: TRBJ1-2

CDR3: ASSLRPSSYNSPLH
size: few
V: TRBV5-1
J: TRBJ1-6

CDR3: ASSRDGQGGLF
size: NA
V: TRBV7-2
J: TRBJ2-2

CDR3: ASSSGTGSYEQY
size: NA
V: TRBV5-6
J: TRBJ2-7

CDR3: ASSYLAGAPGNEQF
size: NA
V: TRBV6-2/TRBV6-3
J: TRBJ2-1

CDR3: ASSHRRGTPAYEQY
size: NA
V: TRBV11-3
J: TRBJ2-7

CDR3: ASVRDIGGLAQH
size: NA
V: TRBV6-5
J: TRBJ1-5

CDR3: AWRKGDRGYSDSPLH
size: NA
V: TRBV30
J: TRBJ1-6

CDR3: ASSEGIPNSPLH
size: NA
V: TRBV5-1
J: TRBJ1-6

CDR3: ATSGRQGREQY
size: few
V: TRBV24-1
J: TRBJ2-7

CDR3: AWSDRGDYGYT
size: NA
V: TRBV30
J: TRBJ1-2

CDR3: ASSPRGTGPIEQY
size: NA
V: TRBV3-1/TRBV3-2
J: TRBJ2-7

CDR3: ASSIDLSVQETQY
size: few
V: TRBV19
J: TRBJ2-5

CDR3: AIRRDNNAEAF
size: NA
V: TRBV10-3
J: TRBJ1-1

CDR3: ASSNGQLYGYT
size: NA
V: TRBV6-2/TRBV6-3
J: TRBJ1-2

CDR3: AWTLRDRGGGYT
size: NA
V: TRBV30
J: TRBJ1-2

CDR3: ASSHLLAQNTGELF
size: once
V: TRBV4-3
J: TRBJ2-2

CDR3: ASSQDWFRRSGMQGQPQH
size: once
V: TRBV3-1/TRBV3-2
J: TRBJ1-5

CDR3: ASSYRGTGDSPLH
size: NA
V: TRBV6-2/TRBV6-3
J: TRBJ1-6

CDR3: SASKTLAGEGNEQF
size: NA
V: TRBV20-1
J: TRBJ2-1

CDR3: AISRTGAGTGNTIY
size: NA
V: TRBV10-3
J: TRBJ1-3

CDR3: ASSYSRGNQPQH
size: NA
V: TRBV7-8
J: TRBJ1-5

CDR3: ASSAGGDRGNSPLH
size: NA
V: TRBV9
J: TRBJ1-6

CDR3: ASSLEGGRVYNEQF
size: NA
V: TRBV11-3
J: TRBJ2-1

CDR3: ASTGGAGTEAF
size: NA
V: TRBV30
J: TRBJ1-1

CDR3: ASSPNRQTGYYGYT
size: NA
V: TRBV18
J: TRBJ1-2

CDR3: ASKPGHVYEQY
size: few
V: TRBV27
J: TRBJ2-7

CDR3: ASRPAGTRTRYEQY
size: NA
V: TRBV7-8
J: TRBJ2-7

CDR3: ASSLAGTGSNEQY
size: NA
V: TRBV7-8
J: TRBJ2-7

CDR3: ASSPGRDQPQH
size: NA
V: TRBV18
J: TRBJ1-5

CDR3: ASSRRGTVYSNQPQH
size: NA
V: TRBV19
J: TRBJ1-5

CDR3: ASSVEVRGGSPLH
size: few
V: TRBV9
J: TRBJ1-6

CDR3: ASSADSSYNEQF
size: NA
V: TRBV7-2
J: TRBJ2-1

CDR3: ASSFEGGRPDEQY
size: NA
V: TRBV5-1
J: TRBJ2-7

CDR3: AWKRDRESGGYT
size: once
V: TRBV30
J: TRBJ1-2

CDR3: ASSAFDREETQY
size: NA
V: TRBV11-3
J: TRBJ2-5

CDR3: ASSRGGLAGSLRTDTQY
size: NA
V: TRBV27
J: TRBJ2-3

CDR3: ASSRTGSNQPQH
size: NA
V: TRBV11-2
J: TRBJ1-5

CDR3: ASSLGPSGRTDTQY
size: NA
V: TRBV5-1
J: TRBJ2-3

CDR3: ASSLGRDTYLYEQY
size: few
V: TRBV27
J: TRBJ2-7

CDR3: AWKTSGSITQY
size: NA
V: TRBV30
J: TRBJ2-3

CDR3: ASSLGLSYLGNTIY
size: NA
V: TRBV11-2
J: TRBJ1-3

CDR3: ASIKDFSYGYT
size: NA
V: TRBV6-5
J: TRBJ1-2

CDR3: ASSSLGRTPNEKLF
size: NA
V: TRBV6-4
J: TRBJ1-4

CDR3: AIRSNRDTNTGELF
size: NA
V: TRBV10-3
J: TRBJ2-2

CDR3: ASSGGTGAGNTIY
size: NA
V: TRBV9
J: TRBJ1-3

CDR3: ASSPPGSGNTEAF
size: few
V: TRBV7-9
J: TRBJ1-1

CDR3: ASSRSLAGAAYEQY
size: NA
V: TRBV5-5
J: TRBJ2-7

CDR3: ASSYSGTNSYEQY
size: NA
V: TRBV6-5
J: TRBJ2-7